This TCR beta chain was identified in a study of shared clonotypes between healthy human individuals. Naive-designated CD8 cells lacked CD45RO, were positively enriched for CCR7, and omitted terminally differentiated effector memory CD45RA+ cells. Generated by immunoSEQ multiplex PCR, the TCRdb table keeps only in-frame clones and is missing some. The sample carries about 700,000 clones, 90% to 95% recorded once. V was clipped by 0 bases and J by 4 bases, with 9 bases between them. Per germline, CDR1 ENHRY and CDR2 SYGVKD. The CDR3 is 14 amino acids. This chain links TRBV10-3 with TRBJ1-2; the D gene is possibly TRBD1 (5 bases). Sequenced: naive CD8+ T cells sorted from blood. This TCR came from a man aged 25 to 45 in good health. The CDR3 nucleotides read TGTGCCATCAGTGAGTCTGGGGGATCCTATGGCTACACCTTC. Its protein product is CAISESGGSYGYTF.